This T cell receptor beta chain came from a study of molecular identifiers for immune sequencing clone quantification. This clonotype was picked up many times. As yet, its antigen is unknown. Source material for naive CD8 libraries was roughly 20,000 to 1,100,000 sorted cells, with 10%, 30% or 50% RNA. A CD8+CD4-CCR7+CD45RA+ phenotype served as the sorting definition for naive CD8 T cells. Study-level results: Whereas clones above 20 RNA copies held under 1% of naive-cell molecules, they held over 97% of effector molecules.

Libraries of bulk TCR were made by previously described methods (with listed TCR primers). TCRdb analysed the PCR reads with MiXCR anew, one entry per CDR3 protein. This table has about 510,000 distinct CDR3 sequences, around 23% appearing once. CDR3 length: 17 amino acids. V was pared by 5 bases and J by 0 bases, with 9 bases of the junction left unmatched. Germline V CDR1 and CDR2: SGHVS, FNYEAQ. The sample comprised naive CD8+ T cells from blood, with Jurkat cell RNA spiked in. The sample's subset: FACS-sorted CD8+CD4-CCR7+CD45RA+ naive T cells. The chain links TRBV7-6 to TRBJ2-3, with 9 bases fitting TRBD2. The receptor's source is a human donor in good health. Some libraries in this study had Jurkat cell RNA spiked in. The chain's CDR3 is CASSPRESGRSTDTQYF. The CDR3, as DNA: TGTGCCAGCAGCCCCCGAGAGAGCGGGAGGAGCACAGATACGCAGTATTTT.